The 25 T cell receptor beta chains below all came from one sample that was sequenced in a study of cytomegalovirus exposure and HLA in healthy donors. PCR involved 60 Vbeta and 13 Jbeta primers. Data came from immunoSEQ multiplex PCR; TCRdb stores just in-frame clones and leaves some out. The data show approximately 180,000 clones, almost 85% seen once. Sequences were obtained from PBMCs. These receptors originate from a girl aged 10 to 17 in good health and CMV-seropositive.

V usage is TRBV7-9 and J usage is TRBJ1-1, with D unclear. The CDR3 runs 13 residues. V was trimmed by 0 bases and J by 11 bases, leaving 13 bases between them. In germline, CDR1 is SEHNR, CDR2 FQNEAQ (reference sequence). The CDR3 is CASSLAWARSAFF. The CDR3 nucleotides read TGTGCCAGCAGCTTAGCCTGGGCAAGAAGCGCTTTCTTT.

The V and J genes are TRBV19 and TRBJ1-5, with TRBD1 matching 9 bases. V gave up 1 base and J gave up 4 bases; unmatched junction bases: 5. The V gene's germline CDR1 is LNHDA and CDR2 SQIVND (reference sequence). This CDR3 has 16 amino acids. CDR3: CASSIGWDRVNQPQHF. The CDR3 DNA reads TGTGCCAGTAGTATAGGCTGGGACAGGGTTAATCAGCCCCAGCATTTT.

V gene TRBV6-6 combines with J gene TRBJ2-1, with D uncertain. Germline CDR1 is MNHNY and CDR2 is SVGAGI (reference sequence). V gave up 6 bases and J gave up 3 bases, with 12 bases separating them. The CDR3 extends over 14 amino acids. CDR3 DNA sequence: TGTGCCAGCAGCCCCCAGGCCAACTACAATGAGCAGTTCTTC. Its protein is CASSPQANYNEQFF.

This chain joins TRBV27 and TRBJ1-2, with TRBD1 matching over 8 bases. Trimming at V came to 3 bases and at J to 4 bases, leaving 7 bases not matched to a gene. The length of the CDR3 is 15 residues. The V gene's germline CDR1 is MNHEY and CDR2 SMNVEV (reference sequence). The CDR3 spells CASSFGQGAGYGYTF. In nucleotides, the CDR3 is TGTGCCAGCAGTTTCGGGCAGGGGGCAGGCTATGGCTACACCTTC.

This sequence joins TRBV11-2 and TRBJ1-3; unclear D gene. The V gene lost 8 bases and the J gene lost 3 bases, with 11 bases spanning the gap. CDR1 and CDR2 (germline): SGHAT, FQNNGV. CDR3 length equals 13 residues. DNA of the CDR3: TGTGCCAGCCAGGAGGCCAGTGGAAACACCATATATTTT. Its protein is CASQEASGNTIYF. The full variable domain, its missing parts supplied by reference TRBV11-2 and TRBJ1-3, is EAGVAQSPRYKIIEKRQSVAFWCNPISGHATLYWYQQILGQGPKLLIQFQNNGVVDDSQLPKDRFSAERLKGVDSTLKIQPAKLEDSAVYLCASQEASGNTIYFGEGSWLTVV.

V is TRBV18 and J is TRBJ2-7; maybe TRBD1 (7 bases). Germline CDR1 KGHSH, CDR2 LQKENI. The CDR3 spans 17 residues. V shed 2 bases and J shed 2 bases, with 19 bases lying between them. CDR3 in DNA: TGTGCCAGCTCACCAGACAGGGAAGGGGGGAATCCCTACGAGCAGTACTTC. It translates to CASSPDREGGNPYEQYF.

The rearrangement links TRBV5-1 to TRBJ1-3, with 9 bases identical to TRBD1. After removal of 0 bases from V and 0 bases from J, the junction contained 4 bases not matched to a gene. Germline V gene lookup returns CDR1 SGHRS and CDR2 YFSETQ. This CDR3 region has 17 residues. CDR3 amino acids: CASSLEGQGRSGNTIYF. The CDR3 region has the DNA TGCGCCAGCAGCTTGGAGGGACAGGGTCGCTCTGGAAACACCATATATTTT. Variable domain in full (rest from reference TRBV5-1 and TRBJ1-3): KAGVTQTPRYLIKTRGQQVTLSCSPISGHRSVSWYQQTPGQGLQFLFEYFSETQRNKGNFPGRFSGRQFSNSRSEMNVSTLELGDSALYLCASSLEGQGRSGNTIYFGEGSWLTVV.

The chain couples TRBV7-9 to TRBJ1-4; D unresolved. The CDR3 covers 15 residues. With 6 bases removed from V and 0 bases from J, the gap between germline ends came to 11 bases. Germline loops: CDR1 SEHNR, CDR2 FQNEAQ (reference sequence). In DNA, the CDR3 is TGTGCCAGCAGTTTCGCGGGTGCAACTAATGAAAAACTGTTTTTT. It is translated as CASSFAGATNEKLFF. Full variable domain (rest looked up from reference TRBV7-9 and TRBJ1-4): DTGVSQNPRHKITKRGQNVTFRCDPISEHNRLYWYRQTLGQGPEFLTYFQNEAQLEKSRLLSDRFSAERPKGSFSTLEIQRTEQGDSAMYLCASSFAGATNEKLFFGSGTQLSVL.

The chain joins TRBV10-3 to TRBJ2-1, with TRBD2 matching 8 bases. The CDR3 is 13 residues long. J gave up 12 bases and V 7 bases, and 11 bases lay outside the gene matches. Germline V gene data show CDR1 as ENHRY and CDR2 as SYGVKD. This CDR3 reads CAINSREGKGQFF. The CDR3 nucleotides are TGTGCCATCAACAGTCGGGAGGGAAAGGGGCAGTTCTTC.

There are a few counts of this clone. This rearrangement joins TRBV9 to TRBJ2-3, with 11 bases matching TRBD1. The germline V gene has CDR1 SGDLS and CDR2 YYNGEE. The V and J ends lost 4 bases and 3 bases, in that order; junction bases with no gene match: 10. The CDR3 consists of 17 residues. DNA of the CDR3: TGTGCCAGCAGCCGCTTGGGAGGACAGGGGGCAACAGATACGCAGTATTTT. Its translation: CASSRLGGQGATDTQYF. Together with reference TRBV9 and TRBJ2-3, the CDR3 gives the full variable domain: DSGVTQTPKHLITATGQRVTLRCSPRSGDLSVYWYQQSLDQGLQFLIQYYNGEERAKGNILERFSAQQFPDLHSELNLSSLELGDSALYFCASSRLGGQGATDTQYFGPGTRLTVL.

The V call is TRBV28, the J call TRBJ1-1; 8 nucleotides match TRBD1. J was trimmed by 10 bases and V by 4 bases; bases with no gene match: 5. Germline V gene lookup returns CDR1 MDHEN and CDR2 SYDVKM. The CDR3 is 12 amino acids. The CDR3 here is CASSSGGLGAFF. In DNA, the CDR3 is TGTGCCAGCAGTTCAGGGGGCTTGGGAGCTTTCTTT.

The chain links TRBV6-1 to TRBJ1-1, with D hard to call. From germline, CDR1 is MNHNS and CDR2 SASEGT. Deletions cut 3 bases from V and 4 bases from J, with 15 bases between. The CDR3 length is 15 residues. The CDR3, as DNA: TGTGCCAGCAGTGATCTCGCTGCGGCGATCACTGAAGCTTTCTTT. Residues: CASSDLAAAITEAFF.

The gene calls are TRBV2 and TRBJ1-6; 7 bases line up with TRBD1. Germline loops: CDR1 SNHLY, CDR2 FYNNEI. J lost 0 bases, V lost 0 bases, and 5 bases had no gene match. CDR3 length equals 18 residues. The CDR3: CASSEALQGGSYNSPLHF. DNA of the CDR3: TGTGCCAGCAGTGAAGCGCTTCAGGGGGGCTCCTATAATTCACCCCTCCACTTT.

The CDR3 coding sequence is TGCGCCAGCAGCTTGGGGGCGGGAGTCACAGATACGCAGTATTTT. This sequence encodes CASSLGAGVTDTQYF. The chain joins TRBV5-1 to TRBJ2-3, with TRBD2 identical over 7 bases. Per the germline V gene, CDR1 is SGHRS and CDR2 is YFSETQ. V lost 0 bases to trimming and J lost 2 bases; unmatched junction nucleotides: 3. CDR3 length equals 15 residues.

The chain couples TRBV5-5 to TRBJ1-6; possible D gene TRBD1, 5 bases. Germline V gene lookup returns CDR1 SGHKS and CDR2 YYEKEE (reference sequence). There are 15 residues in the CDR3. V lost 1 base, J lost 8 bases, and 13 bases lay in between. The CDR3 sequence is CASSLQQGGHSPLHF. CDR3 nucleotide sequence: TGTGCCAGCAGCTTGCAGCAGGGAGGTCATTCACCCCTCCACTTT.

This chain uses TRBV15 with TRBJ2-7, with 9 bases lining up with TRBD2. V lost 0 bases to trimming and J lost 7 bases; unmatched junction nucleotides: 7. The CDR3 is made up of 15 amino acids. CDR1 and CDR2 from the germline V gene are LNHNV and YYDKDF (reference sequence). Here the CDR3 reads CATSRERGGGFEQYF. CDR3 in DNA: TGTGCCACCAGCAGAGAGCGGGGGGGCGGTTTTGAGCAGTACTTC.

This chain uses TRBV4-1 with TRBJ2-3; TRBD2 might be the D (6 bases). Looked up from germline, CDR1 is MGHRA and CDR2 is YSYEKL. The CDR3 is 16 residues long. V lost 0 bases to trimming and J lost 8 bases, with 18 bases between them. CDR3: CASSQDSGLQRGTQYF. As DNA, the CDR3 is TGCGCCAGCAGCCAAGATTCGGGACTCCAACGCGGTACGCAGTATTTT.

A single count supports this clone. This sequence joins TRBV2 and TRBJ2-7; 9 bases match TRBD1. Germline-derived CDR1 and CDR2 are SNHLY and FYNNEI. J lost 3 bases, V lost 5 bases, and 11 bases had no gene match. CDR3 length: 16 amino acids. Here the CDR3 DNA reads TGTGCCAGCAGTCCGGGACAGGGTCTTGGGATCTACGAGCAGTACTTC. Translating it yields CASSPGQGLGIYEQYF. The full variable domain, in which reference TRBV2 and TRBJ2-7 provide the parts outside the CDR3, is EPEVTQTPSHQVTQMGQEVILRCVPISNHLYFYWYRQILGQKVEFLVSFYNNEISEKSEIFDDQFSVERPDGSNFTLKIRSTKLEDSAMYFCASSPGQGLGIYEQYFGPGTRLTVT.

This clone was counted between two and nine times. V gene TRBV12-5 combines with J gene TRBJ2-2; 10 bases are shared with TRBD2. V lost 1 base, J lost 5 bases, and 13 bases stayed unmatched. The CDR3 length is 19 residues. Germline V gene lookup returns CDR1 LGHNT and CDR2 FRNRAP. In DNA form, the CDR3 reads TGTGCTAGTGGTTTGGCGAAAACTCTTAGCGGGGGGAAGACCGGGGAGCTGTTTTTT. The encoded protein is CASGLAKTLSGGKTGELFF.

This sequence joins TRBV19 and TRBJ1-1, with D unresolved. CDR1 and CDR2 from the germline V gene are LNHDA and SQIVND (reference sequence). The CDR3 contains 12 residues. V shed 5 bases and J shed 3 bases, with 7 bases lying between them. CDR3 DNA: TGTGCCAGTAGTCTCAGTCACACTGAAGCTTTCTTT. Encoded protein: CASSLSHTEAFF.

The V call is TRBV5-1, the J call TRBJ2-3; tentatively, D is TRBD2 (6 bases). V lost 4 bases and J lost 2, with 14 bases in between. Germline V gene lookup returns CDR1 SGHRS and CDR2 YFSETQ. CDR3 length: 15 amino acids. The CDR3 DNA reads as TGCGCCAGCAGCCGCGTGGGAGGATACACAGATACGCAGTATTTT. This codes for CASSRVGGYTDTQYF. Based on the CDR3 plus reference TRBV5-1 and TRBJ2-3, the full variable domain is KAGVTQTPRYLIKTRGQQVTLSCSPISGHRSVSWYQQTPGQGLQFLFEYFSETQRNKGNFPGRFSGRQFSNSRSEMNVSTLELGDSALYLCASSRVGGYTDTQYFGPGTRLTVL.

The chain uses TRBV13 and TRBJ2-2; no clear D. Germline V gives CDR1 PRHDT, CDR2 FYEKMQ (reference sequence). There are 15 residues in the CDR3. V shed 5 bases and J shed 1 base, with 11 bases lying between them. In DNA form, the CDR3 reads TGTGCCAGCAGCCTCTGGCTCCAGAACACCGGGGAGCTGTTTTTT. Its translation: CASSLWLQNTGELFF.

This clone was picked up one time. The chain carries TRBV5-1 and TRBJ1-4, with TRBD1 as a possible D gene (6 bases). CDR1 and CDR2 from the germline V gene are SGHRS and YFSETQ. The CDR3 sequence is 16 residues long. V lost 4 bases to trimming and J lost 3 bases, with 16 bases between them. CDR3 in DNA: TGCGCCAGCAGCCCAAACGAAGGGGGAGCTAATGAAAAACTGTTTTTT. It is translated as CASSPNEGGANEKLFF.

This sequence joins TRBV11-3 and TRBJ2-5; TRBD2 matches 9 bases. Germline loops: CDR1 SGHNT, CDR2 YENEEA. The CDR3 contains 15 residues. V shed 1 base, J shed 1 base, and the junction held 1 base outside the gene matches. The CDR3 sequence: CASSLGSGGQETQYF. CDR3 sequence (DNA): TGTGCCAGCAGCTTAGGTAGCGGGGGCCAAGAGACCCAGTACTTC.

This chain uses TRBV19 with TRBJ1-4; D is unresolved. This CDR3 comprises 15 residues. The V end was cut by 4 bases, the J end by 0 bases, with 9 bases between. Germline loops: CDR1 LNHDA, CDR2 SQIVND (reference sequence). DNA for the CDR3: TGTGCCAGTAGTACGAGACGGGCAACTAATGAAAAACTGTTTTTT. Translated, it gives CASSTRRATNEKLFF.